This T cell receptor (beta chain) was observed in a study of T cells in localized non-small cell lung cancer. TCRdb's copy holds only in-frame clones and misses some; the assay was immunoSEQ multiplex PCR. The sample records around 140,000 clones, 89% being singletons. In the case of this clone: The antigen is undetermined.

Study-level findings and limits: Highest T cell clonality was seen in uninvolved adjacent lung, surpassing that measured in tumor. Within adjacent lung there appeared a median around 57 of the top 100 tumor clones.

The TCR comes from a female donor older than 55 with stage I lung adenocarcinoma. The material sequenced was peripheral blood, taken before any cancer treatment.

The CDR3 region has the DNA TGTGCCAGCAGTCCCCCGGTAGGGGGGAACGAGCAGTACTTC. Translating it yields CASSPPVGGNEQYF. This chain joins TRBV28 and TRBJ2-7; either TRBD1 or TRBD2 may supply D (6 bases each). The V gene's germline CDR1 is MDHEN and CDR2 SYDVKM. The CDR3 sequence is 14 residues long. Trimming cost V 5 bases and J 5 bases, with 16 bases left between them.